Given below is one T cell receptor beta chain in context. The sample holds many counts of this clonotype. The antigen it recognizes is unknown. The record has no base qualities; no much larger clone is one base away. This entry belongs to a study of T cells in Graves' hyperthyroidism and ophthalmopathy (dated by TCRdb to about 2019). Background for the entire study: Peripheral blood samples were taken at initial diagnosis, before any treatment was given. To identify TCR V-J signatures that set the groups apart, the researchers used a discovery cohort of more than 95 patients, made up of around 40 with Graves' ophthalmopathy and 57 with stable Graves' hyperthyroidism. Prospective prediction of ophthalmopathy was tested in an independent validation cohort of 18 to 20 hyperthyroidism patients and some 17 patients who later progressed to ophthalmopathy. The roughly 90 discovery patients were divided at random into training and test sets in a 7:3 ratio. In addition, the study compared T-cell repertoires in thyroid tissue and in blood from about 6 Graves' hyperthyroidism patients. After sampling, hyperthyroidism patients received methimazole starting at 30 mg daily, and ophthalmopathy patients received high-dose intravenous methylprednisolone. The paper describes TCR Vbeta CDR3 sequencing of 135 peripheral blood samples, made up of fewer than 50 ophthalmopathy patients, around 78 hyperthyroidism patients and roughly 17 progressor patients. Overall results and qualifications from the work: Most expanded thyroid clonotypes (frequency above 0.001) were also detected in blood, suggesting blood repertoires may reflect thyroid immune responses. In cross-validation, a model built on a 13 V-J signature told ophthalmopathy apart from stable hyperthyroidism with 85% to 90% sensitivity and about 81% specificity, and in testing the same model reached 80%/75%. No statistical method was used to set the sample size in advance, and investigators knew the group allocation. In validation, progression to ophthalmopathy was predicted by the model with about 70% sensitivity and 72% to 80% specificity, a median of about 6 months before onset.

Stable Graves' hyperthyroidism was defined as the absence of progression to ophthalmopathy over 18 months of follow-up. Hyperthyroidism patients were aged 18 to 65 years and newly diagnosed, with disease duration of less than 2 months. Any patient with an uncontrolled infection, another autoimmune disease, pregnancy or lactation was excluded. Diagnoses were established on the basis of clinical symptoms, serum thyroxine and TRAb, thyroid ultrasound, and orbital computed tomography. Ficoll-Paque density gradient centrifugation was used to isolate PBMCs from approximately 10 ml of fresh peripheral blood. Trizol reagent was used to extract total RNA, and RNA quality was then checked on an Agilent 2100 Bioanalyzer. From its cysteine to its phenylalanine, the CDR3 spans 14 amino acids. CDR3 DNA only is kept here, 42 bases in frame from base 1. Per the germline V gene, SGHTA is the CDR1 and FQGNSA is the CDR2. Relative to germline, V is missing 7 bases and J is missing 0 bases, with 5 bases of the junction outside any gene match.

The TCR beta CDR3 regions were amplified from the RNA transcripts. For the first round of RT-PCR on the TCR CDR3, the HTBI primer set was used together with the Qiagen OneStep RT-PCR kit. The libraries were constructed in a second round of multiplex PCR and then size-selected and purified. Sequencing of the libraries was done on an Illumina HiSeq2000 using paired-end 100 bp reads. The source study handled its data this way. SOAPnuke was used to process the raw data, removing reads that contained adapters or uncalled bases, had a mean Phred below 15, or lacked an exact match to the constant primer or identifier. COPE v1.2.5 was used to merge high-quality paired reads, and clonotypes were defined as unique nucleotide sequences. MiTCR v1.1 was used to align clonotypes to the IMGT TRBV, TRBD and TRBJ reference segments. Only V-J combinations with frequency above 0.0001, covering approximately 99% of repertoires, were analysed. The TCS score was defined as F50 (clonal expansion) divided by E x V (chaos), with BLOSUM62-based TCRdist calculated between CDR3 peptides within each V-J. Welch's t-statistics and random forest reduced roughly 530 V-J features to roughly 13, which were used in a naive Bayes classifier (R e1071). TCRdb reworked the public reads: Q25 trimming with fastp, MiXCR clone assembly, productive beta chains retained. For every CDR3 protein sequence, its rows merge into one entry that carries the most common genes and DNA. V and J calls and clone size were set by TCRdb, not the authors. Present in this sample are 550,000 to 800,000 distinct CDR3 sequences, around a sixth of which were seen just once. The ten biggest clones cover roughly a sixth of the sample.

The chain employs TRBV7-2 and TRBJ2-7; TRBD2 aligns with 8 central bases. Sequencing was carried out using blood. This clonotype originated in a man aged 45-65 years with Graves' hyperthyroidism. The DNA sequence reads TGTGCCAGCAACCCGGGGACTAGCTCCTACGAGCAGTACTTC. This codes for CASNPGTSSYEQYF.